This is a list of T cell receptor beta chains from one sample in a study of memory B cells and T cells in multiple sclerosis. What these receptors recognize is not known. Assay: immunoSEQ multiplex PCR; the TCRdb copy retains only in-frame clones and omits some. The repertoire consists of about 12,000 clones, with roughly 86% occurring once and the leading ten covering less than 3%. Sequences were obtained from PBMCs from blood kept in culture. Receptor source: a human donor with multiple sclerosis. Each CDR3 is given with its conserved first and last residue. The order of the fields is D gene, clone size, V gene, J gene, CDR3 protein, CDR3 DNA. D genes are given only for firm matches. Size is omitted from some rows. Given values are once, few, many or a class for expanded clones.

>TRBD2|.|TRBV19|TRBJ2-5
CASSMGLAGAQETQYF
TGTGCCAGTAGTATGGGGCTAGCGGGGGCACAAGAGACCCAGTACTTC
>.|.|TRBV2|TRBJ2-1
CASSETANGQFF
TGTGCCAGCAGTGAGACGGCGAACGGGCAGTTCTTC
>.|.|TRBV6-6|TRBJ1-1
CASSKGGDTEAFF
TGTGCCAGCAGTAAAGGGGGGGACACTGAAGCTTTCTTT
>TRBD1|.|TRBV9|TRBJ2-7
CASSVGRGQGVHEQYF
TGTGCCAGCAGCGTAGGACGAGGGCAGGGGGTACACGAGCAGTACTTC
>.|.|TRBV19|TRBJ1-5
CASDPKREGRYSNQPQHF
TGTGCCAGCGACCCCAAGAGGGAGGGACGTTATAGCAATCAGCCCCAGCATTTT
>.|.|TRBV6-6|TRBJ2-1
CASSRRDRYSYNEQFF
TGTGCCAGCAGTAGGAGAGACAGGTACTCCTACAATGAGCAGTTCTTC
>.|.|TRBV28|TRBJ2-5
CASSFYRELETQYF
TGTGCCAGCAGTTTCTACAGGGAACTAGAGACCCAGTACTTC
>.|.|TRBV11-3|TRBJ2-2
CASSLWSQRELFF
TGTGCCAGCAGCTTATGGTCCCAAAGGGAGCTGTTTTTT
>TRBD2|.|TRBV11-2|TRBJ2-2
CASSLLTSGMNTGELFF
TGTGCCAGCAGCTTGCTGACTAGCGGGATGAACACCGGGGAGCTGTTTTTT
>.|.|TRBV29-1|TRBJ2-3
CSVGFGGPSDTQYF
TGCAGCGTTGGCTTTGGGGGGCCGTCAGATACGCAGTATTTT
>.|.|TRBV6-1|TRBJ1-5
CASSEGSNQPQHF
TGTGCCAGCAGTGAAGGAAGCAATCAGCCCCAGCATTTT
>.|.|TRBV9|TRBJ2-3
CASGLGAGTDTQYF
TGTGCCAGCGGTTTGGGTGCGGGCACAGATACGCAGTATTTT
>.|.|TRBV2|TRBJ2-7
CASSRVGEQYF
TGTGCCAGCAGTCGAGTAGGCGAGCAGTACTTC
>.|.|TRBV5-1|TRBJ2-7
CASSLEAAYEQYF
TGCGCCAGCAGCTTGGAGGCAGCCTACGAGCAGTACTTC
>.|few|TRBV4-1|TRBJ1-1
CASSQGGRAEAFF
TGCGCCAGCAGCCAAGGAGGCAGGGCTGAAGCTTTCTTT
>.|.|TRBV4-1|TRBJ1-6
CASSHPAGVDSPLHF
TGCGCCAGCAGCCATCCCGCAGGGGTCGATTCACCCCTCCACTTT
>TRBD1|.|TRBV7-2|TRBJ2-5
CASLPGTGYLGQYF
TGTGCCAGCTTACCCGGGACAGGGTATTTGGGGCAGTACTTC
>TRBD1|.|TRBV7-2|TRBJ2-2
CASSSGGTGELFF
TGTGCCAGCAGCTCAGGGGGCACCGGGGAGCTGTTTTTT
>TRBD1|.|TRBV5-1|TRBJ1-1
CASSLIQGGEAFF
TGCGCCAGCAGCCTAATACAGGGGGGTGAAGCTTTCTTT
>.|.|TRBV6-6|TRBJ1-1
CASRIGDTEAFF
TGTGCCAGCAGGATAGGAGACACTGAAGCTTTCTTT
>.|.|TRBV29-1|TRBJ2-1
CSVVQRVDGQFF
TGCAGCGTTGTTCAAAGGGTTGATGGGCAGTTCTTC
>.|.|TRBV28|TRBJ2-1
CASSSTSNEQFF
TGTGCCAGCAGTTCCACTAGCAATGAGCAGTTCTTC
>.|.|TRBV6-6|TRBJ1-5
CASSFFGDVNNQPQHF
TGTGCCAGCAGTTTTTTTGGTGACGTGAACAATCAGCCCCAGCATTTT
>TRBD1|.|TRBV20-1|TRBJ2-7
CSARDQDREYF
TGCAGTGCTAGAGATCAGGACAGGGAGTACTTC
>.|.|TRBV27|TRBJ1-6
CASSSSSYNSPLHF
TGTGCCAGCAGTTCGAGCTCCTATAATTCACCCCTCCACTTT
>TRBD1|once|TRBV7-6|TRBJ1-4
CASSPGGGANEKLFF
TGTGCCAGCAGCCCAGGGGGAGGTGCTAATGAAAAACTGTTTTTT
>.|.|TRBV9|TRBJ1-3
CASSVDRASGNTIYF
TGTGCCAGCAGCGTAGACAGGGCCTCTGGAAACACCATATATTTT